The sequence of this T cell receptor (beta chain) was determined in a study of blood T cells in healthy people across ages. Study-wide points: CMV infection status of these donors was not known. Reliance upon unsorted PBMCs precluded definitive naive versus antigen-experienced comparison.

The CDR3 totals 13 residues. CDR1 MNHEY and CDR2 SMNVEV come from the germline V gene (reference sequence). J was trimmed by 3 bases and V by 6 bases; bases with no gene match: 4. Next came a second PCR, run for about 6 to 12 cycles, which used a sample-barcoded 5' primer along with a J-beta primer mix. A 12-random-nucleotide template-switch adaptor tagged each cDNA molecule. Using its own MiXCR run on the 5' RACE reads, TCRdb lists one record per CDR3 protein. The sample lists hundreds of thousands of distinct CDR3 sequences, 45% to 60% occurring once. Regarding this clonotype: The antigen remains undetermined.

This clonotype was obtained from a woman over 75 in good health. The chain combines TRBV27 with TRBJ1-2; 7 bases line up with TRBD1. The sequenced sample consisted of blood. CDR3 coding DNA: TGTGCCAGCAGACAGGGGAGCGACTATGGCTACACCTTC. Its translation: CASRQGSDYGYTF.